Listed below are T cell receptor beta chains from one sample, sequenced in a study of PD-L1 blockade in urothelial cancer. The table came from immunoSEQ multiplex PCR; TCRdb's copy has only in-frame clones and leaves some out. This sample has approximately 90,000 clones; roughly 84% occur once, and the top ten carry roughly 1.9%. The sample consisted of PBMCs, taken around atezolizumab (anti-PD-L1) treatment. The receptors derive from a man aged 60 to 75 with urothelial cancer. Each CDR3 is given with its conserved first and last residue. D genes are given only for firm matches. Clone size, where shown, is once, few, many, or a class for clones that have expanded.

size | J | V | D | DNA | CDR3
NA | TRBJ1-5 | TRBV5-4 | NA | TGTGCCAGCAGCTTGGGGGGCGTCTTAGGCAATCAGCCCCAGCATTTT | CASSLGGVLGNQPQHF
few | TRBJ1-1 | TRBV6-6 | NA | TGTGCCAGCAGTAAACAGGGGAACACTGAAGCTTTCTTT | CASSKQGNTEAFF
NA | TRBJ2-5 | TRBV27 | TRBD2 | TGTGCCAGCAGTTTCGGAACCGGGACTAGTGTAAGGTCAAAAGAGACCCAGTACTTC | CASSFGTGTSVRSKETQYF
once | TRBJ2-5 | TRBV14 | NA | TGTGCCAGCAGCCAAGATAGCGGTCTCCGGGAGACCCAGTACTTC | CASSQDSGLRETQYF
NA | TRBJ2-7 | TRBV28 | TRBD1 | TGTGCCAGCATAGAGGGGACAGGAGTCTACGAGCAGTACTTC | CASIEGTGVYEQYF
NA | TRBJ1-5 | TRBV5-5 | NA | TGTGCCAGCAGCTTGGCTGCGGACAGTAGCAATCAGCCCCAGCATTTT | CASSLAADSSNQPQHF
NA | TRBJ2-7 | TRBV9 | TRBD1 | TGTGCCAGCAGCCCCTACGGGACAGGGGCCTACGAGCAGTACTTC | CASSPYGTGAYEQYF
NA | TRBJ1-3 | TRBV9 | TRBD1 | TGTGCCAGCAGCGTAGCCCTAGGGACAGGGGGCAACACCATATATTTT | CASSVALGTGGNTIYF
NA | TRBJ1-6 | TRBV30 | TRBD1 | TGTGCCTGTACAGGGACAGGGGAATCCTATAATTCACCCCTCCACTTT | CACTGTGESYNSPLHF
NA | TRBJ2-5 | TRBV6-5 | TRBD1 | TGTGCCAGCAGTTACGGGGGACAGGGGAAAGAGACCCAGTACTTC | CASSYGGQGKETQYF
NA | TRBJ2-5 | TRBV2 | NA | TGTGCCAGCAGTGGAAGCGCGGTAGAGACCCAGTACTTC | CASSGSAVETQYF
NA | TRBJ2-7 | TRBV6-5 | NA | TGTGCCAGCAGACCCCGCCCGCAGGGCTCCTACGAGCAGTACTTC | CASRPRPQGSYEQYF
NA | TRBJ2-7 | TRBV11-2 | TRBD1 | TGTGCCAGCAGGATAACAGGGGGGACGTTTCACGAGCAGTACTTC | CASRITGGTFHEQYF